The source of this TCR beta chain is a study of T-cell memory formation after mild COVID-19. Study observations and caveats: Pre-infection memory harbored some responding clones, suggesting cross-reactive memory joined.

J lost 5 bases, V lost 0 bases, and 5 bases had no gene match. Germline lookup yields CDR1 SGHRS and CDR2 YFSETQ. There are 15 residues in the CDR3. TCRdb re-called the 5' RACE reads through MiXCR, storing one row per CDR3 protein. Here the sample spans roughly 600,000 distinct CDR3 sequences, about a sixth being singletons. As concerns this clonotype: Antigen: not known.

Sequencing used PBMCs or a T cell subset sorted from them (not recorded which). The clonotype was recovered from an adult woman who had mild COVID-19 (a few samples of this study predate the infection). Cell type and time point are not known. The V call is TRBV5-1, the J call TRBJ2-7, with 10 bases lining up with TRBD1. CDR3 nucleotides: TGCGCCAGCAGCTTGGGGGGGACAGGGGTGCACGAGCAGTACTTC. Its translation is CASSLGGTGVHEQYF.